The present T cell receptor beta chain was sequenced within a study of control samples from healthy donors and cancer patients. There are 13 residues in the CDR3. CDR1 and CDR2 from the germline V gene are SGHDN and FVKESK. Trimming shortened V by 5 bases and J by 3 bases, and 5 bases separated the two germline ends. Clones were read by immunoSEQ multiplex PCR, and TCRdb kept only the in-frame ones, dropping some. The sample has roughly 100,000 clones, around 89% seen once. The material sequenced was PBMCs. The clonotype originates from a man aged 60 to 75 with lung cancer. The V gene is TRBV14, the J gene TRBJ1-6; D is unclear. The CDR3 loop is CASSSGYNSPLHF. In DNA, the CDR3 is TGTGCCAGCAGCTCAGGCTATAATTCACCCCTCCACTTT.